This T cell receptor (beta chain) was recorded in a study of T-cell memory formation after mild COVID-19. Across the study: Largely donor-specific TCR clusters were found.

The study's findings and limits: CD8+ contracting clones occupied EMRA, while CD4+ ones occupied mainly CM and EM. Later expanders leaned toward CD4+, whereas clones contracting from day 15 to 85 were balanced CD4/CD8. Prior to infection, memory already included some responding clones, suggesting cross-reactive memory joined.

This clonotype appeared a few times. What it binds is not known. TCRdb processed the 5' RACE reads anew with MiXCR; each CDR3 protein has one entry. Found here are 400,000 or so distinct CDR3 sequences, approximately 20% of them singletons; the top ten hold roughly 8%. CDR1 KGHDR and CDR2 SFDVKD come from the germline V gene. The CDR3 sequence is 14 residues long. V was pared by 4 bases and J by 5 bases, with 6 bases of the junction left unmatched. Sequencing used PBMCs or a T cell subset sorted from them (not recorded which). This chain joins TRBV24-1 and TRBJ2-5, with TRBD2 matching over 7 bases. This sequence was found in an adult woman who had mild COVID-19 (a few samples of this study predate the infection). Cell type and time point are not known. The CDR3 is CATSESGTGETQYF. DNA for the CDR3: TGTGCCACCAGTGAAAGCGGGACGGGGGAGACCCAGTACTTC.